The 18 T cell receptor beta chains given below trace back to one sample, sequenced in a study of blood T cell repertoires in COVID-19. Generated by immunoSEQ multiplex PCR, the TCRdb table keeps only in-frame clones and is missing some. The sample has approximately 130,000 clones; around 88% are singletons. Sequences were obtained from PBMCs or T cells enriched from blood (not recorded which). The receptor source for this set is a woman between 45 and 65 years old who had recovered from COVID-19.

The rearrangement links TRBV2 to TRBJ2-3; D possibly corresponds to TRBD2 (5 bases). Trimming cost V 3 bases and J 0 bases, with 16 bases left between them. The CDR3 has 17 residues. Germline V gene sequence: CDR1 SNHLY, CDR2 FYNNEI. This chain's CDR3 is CASSDFLGGGSTDTQYF. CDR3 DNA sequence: TGTGCCAGCAGTGATTTTCTTGGAGGCGGTAGCACAGATACGCAGTATTTT.

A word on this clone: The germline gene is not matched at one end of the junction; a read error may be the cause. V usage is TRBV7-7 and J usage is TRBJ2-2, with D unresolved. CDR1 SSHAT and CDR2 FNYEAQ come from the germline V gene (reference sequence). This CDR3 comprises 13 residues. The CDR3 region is CASSLGGAGELFF. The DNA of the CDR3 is TGTGCTAGCAGCTTAGGCGGCGCCGGGGAGCTGTTTTTT.

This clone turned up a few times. The CDR3 spells CASRGGKASYEQYF. CDR3 nucleotide sequence: TGTGCCAGCAGGGGGGGAAAGGCCTCCTACGAGCAGTACTTC. The chain is built from TRBV6-5 and TRBJ2-7; tentative D call: TRBD2 (6 bases). The ends were cut back, 6 bases at V and 0 bases at J, with 12 bases in the middle. Germline assignment: CDR1 MNHEY and CDR2 SVGAGI. The CDR3 extends over 14 amino acids.

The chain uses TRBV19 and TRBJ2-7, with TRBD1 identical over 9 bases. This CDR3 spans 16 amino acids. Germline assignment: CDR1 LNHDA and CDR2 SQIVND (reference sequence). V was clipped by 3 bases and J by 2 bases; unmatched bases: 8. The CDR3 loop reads CASSILQGALPYEQYF. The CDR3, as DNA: TGTGCCAGTAGTATCTTACAGGGGGCGCTTCCCTACGAGCAGTACTTC.

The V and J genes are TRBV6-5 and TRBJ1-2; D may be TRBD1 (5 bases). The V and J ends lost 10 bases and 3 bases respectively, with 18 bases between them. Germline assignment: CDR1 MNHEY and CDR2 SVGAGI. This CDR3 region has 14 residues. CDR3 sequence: CATLLDGQHYGYTF. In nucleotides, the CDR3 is TGTGCCACCTTACTTGATGGACAACACTATGGCTACACCTTC.

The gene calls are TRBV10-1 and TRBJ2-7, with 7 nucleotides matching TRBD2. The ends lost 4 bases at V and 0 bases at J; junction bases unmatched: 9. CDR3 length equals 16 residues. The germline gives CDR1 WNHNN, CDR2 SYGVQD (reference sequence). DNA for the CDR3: TGCGCCAGCAGTGGGGGACTGCGGGGGAGCTCCTACGAGCAGTACTTC. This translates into CASSGGLRGSSYEQYF.

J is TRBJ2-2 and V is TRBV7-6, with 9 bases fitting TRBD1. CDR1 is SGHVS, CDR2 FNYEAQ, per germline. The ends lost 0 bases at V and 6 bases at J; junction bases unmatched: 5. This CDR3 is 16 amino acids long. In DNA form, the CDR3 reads TGTGCCAGCAGCTTAGCGATACAGGGGGCAGCCGGGGAGCTGTTTTTT. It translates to CASSLAIQGAAGELFF. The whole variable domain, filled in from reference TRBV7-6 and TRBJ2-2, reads GAGVSQSPRYKVTKRGQDVALRCDPISGHVSLYWYRQALGQGPEFLTYFNYEAQQDKSGLPNDRFSAERPEGSISTLTIQRTEQRDSAMYRCASSLAIQGAAGELFFGEGSRLTVL.

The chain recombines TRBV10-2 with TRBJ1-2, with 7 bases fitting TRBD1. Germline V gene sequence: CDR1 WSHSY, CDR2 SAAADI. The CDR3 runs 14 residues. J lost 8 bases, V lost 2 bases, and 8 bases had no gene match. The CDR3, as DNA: TGCGCCAGCAGTGAGAGGGGGCGCGAGTACGGCTACACCTTC. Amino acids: CASSERGREYGYTF.

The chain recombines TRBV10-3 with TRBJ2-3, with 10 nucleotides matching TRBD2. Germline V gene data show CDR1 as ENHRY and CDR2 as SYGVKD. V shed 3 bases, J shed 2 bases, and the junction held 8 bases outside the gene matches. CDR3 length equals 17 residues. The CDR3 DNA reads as TGTGCCATCAGTGATGTTAGCGGGGGGTATCCCACAGATACGCAGTATTTT. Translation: CAISDVSGGYPTDTQYF.

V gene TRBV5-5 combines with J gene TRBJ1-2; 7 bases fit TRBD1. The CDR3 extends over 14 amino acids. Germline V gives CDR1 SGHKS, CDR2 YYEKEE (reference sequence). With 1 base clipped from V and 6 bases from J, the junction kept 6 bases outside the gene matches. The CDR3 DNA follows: TGTGCCAGCAGCTTGTTCCTGGGACAGAATGGCTACACCTTC. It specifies CASSLFLGQNGYTF.

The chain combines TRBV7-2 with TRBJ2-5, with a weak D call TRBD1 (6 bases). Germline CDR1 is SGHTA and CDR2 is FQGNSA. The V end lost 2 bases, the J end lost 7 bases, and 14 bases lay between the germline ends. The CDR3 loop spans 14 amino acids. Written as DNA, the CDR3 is TGTGCCAGCAGCTTACCAGGGGTGATAGGGACCCAGTACTTC. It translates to CASSLPGVIGTQYF.

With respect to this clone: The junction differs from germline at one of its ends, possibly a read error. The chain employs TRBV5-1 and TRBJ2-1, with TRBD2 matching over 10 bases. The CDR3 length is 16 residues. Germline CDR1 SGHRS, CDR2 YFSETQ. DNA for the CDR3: TGCGCCAGCAGCCGCGTAAGCGGGGGGGCCTACGATGAGCAGTTCTTC. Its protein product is CASSRVSGGAYDEQFF.

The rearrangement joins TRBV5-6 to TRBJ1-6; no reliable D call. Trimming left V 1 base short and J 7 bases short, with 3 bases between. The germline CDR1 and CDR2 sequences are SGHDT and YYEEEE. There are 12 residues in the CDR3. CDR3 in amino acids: CASSLRNSPLHF. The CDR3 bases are TGTGCCAGCAGCTTGCGGAATTCACCCCTCCACTTT. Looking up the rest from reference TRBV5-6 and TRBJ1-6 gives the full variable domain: DAGVTQSPTHLIKTRGQQVTLRCSPKSGHDTVSWYQQALGQGPQFIFQYYEEEERQRGNFPDRFSGHQFPNYSSELNVNALLLGDSALYLCASSLRNSPLHFGNGTRLTVT.

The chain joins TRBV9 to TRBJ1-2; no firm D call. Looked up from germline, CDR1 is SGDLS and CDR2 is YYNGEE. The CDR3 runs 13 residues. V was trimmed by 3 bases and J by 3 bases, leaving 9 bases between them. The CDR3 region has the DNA TGTGCCAGCAGCGCCCACGGGGACTATGGCTACACCTTC. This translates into CASSAHGDYGYTF.

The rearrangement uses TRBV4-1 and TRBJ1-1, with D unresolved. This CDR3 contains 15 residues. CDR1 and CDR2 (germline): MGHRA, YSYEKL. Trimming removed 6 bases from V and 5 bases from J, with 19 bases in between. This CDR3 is CASSSPPILNTEAFF. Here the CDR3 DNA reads TGCGCCAGCAGTTCGCCCCCGATACTAAATACTGAAGCTTTCTTT.

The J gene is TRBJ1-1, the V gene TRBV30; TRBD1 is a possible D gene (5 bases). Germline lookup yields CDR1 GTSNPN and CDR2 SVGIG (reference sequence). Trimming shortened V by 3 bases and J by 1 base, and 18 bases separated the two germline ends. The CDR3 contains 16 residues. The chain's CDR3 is CAWSGRPGRTNTEAFF. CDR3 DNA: TGTGCCTGGAGCGGCCGGCCAGGGCGGACGAACACTGAAGCTTTCTTT.

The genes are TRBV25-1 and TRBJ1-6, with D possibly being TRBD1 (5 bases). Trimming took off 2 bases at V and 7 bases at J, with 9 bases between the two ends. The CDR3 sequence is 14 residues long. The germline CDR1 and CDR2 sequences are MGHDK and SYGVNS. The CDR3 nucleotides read TGTGCCAGCAGTGAAGTGGGGCGGAATTCACCCCTCCACTTT. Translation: CASSEVGRNSPLHF.

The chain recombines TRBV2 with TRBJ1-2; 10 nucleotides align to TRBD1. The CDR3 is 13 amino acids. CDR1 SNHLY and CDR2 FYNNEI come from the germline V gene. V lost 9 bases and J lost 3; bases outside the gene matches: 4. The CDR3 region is CASDRGLDYGYTF. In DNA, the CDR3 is TGTGCCAGTGACAGGGGGCTTGACTATGGCTACACCTTC. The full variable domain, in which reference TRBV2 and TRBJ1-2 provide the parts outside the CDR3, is EPEVTQTPSHQVTQMGQEVILRCVPISNHLYFYWYRQILGQKVEFLVSFYNNEISEKSEIFDDQFSVERPDGSNFTLKIRSTKLEDSAMYFCASDRGLDYGYTFGSGTRLTVV.